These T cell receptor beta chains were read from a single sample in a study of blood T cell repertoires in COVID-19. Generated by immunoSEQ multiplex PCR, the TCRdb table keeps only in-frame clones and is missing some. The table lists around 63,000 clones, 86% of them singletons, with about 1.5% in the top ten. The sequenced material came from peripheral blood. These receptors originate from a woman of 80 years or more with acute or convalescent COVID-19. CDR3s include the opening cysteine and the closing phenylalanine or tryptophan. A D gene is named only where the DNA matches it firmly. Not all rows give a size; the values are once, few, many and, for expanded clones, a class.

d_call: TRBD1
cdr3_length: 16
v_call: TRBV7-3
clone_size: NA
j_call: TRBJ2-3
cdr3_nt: TGTGCCAGCAGCTTAGGGCAGGGGGCGAAGACAGATACGCAGTATTTT
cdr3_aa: CASSLGQGAKTDTQYF

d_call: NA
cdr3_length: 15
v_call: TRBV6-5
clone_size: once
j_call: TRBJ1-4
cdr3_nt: TGTGCCAGCAGCGGGAGGGGAGGAATAAGTGAAAAACTGTTTTTT
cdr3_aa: CASSGRGGISEKLFF

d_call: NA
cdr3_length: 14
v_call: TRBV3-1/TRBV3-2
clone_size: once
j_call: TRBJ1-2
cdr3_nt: TGTGCCAGCAGCCAACGTGGGCAGGCCGCGGGCTACACCTTC
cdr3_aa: CASSQRGQAAGYTF

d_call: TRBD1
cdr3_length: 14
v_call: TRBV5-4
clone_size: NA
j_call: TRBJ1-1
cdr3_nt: TGTGCCAGCAGCTTGGACAGGGGTGTCACTGAAGCTTTCTTT
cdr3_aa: CASSLDRGVTEAFF

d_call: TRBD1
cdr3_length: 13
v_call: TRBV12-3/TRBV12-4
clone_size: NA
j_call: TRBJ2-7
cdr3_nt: TGTGCCAGCAGTTTGGGACAGACCTACGAGCAGTACTTC
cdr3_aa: CASSLGQTYEQYF

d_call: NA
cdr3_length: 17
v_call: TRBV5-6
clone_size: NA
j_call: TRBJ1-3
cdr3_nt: TGTGCCAGCAGCTCGGGACCTACAGGGCCTTCTGGAAACACCATATATTTT
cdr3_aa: CASSSGPTGPSGNTIYF

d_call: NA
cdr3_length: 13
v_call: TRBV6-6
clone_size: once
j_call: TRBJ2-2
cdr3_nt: TGTGCCAGCAGTTACGGCCCAACCGGGGAGCTGTTTTTT
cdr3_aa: CASSYGPTGELFF

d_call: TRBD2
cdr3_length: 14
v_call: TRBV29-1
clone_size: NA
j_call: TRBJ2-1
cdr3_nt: TGCAGCGTGGTGACTAGCGGGGCCTACAATGAGCAGTTCTTC
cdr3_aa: CSVVTSGAYNEQFF

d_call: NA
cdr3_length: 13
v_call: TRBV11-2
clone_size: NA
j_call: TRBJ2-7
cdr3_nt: TGTGCCAGCAGCCGTTACAGATCCTACGAGCAGTACTTC
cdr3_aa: CASSRYRSYEQYF

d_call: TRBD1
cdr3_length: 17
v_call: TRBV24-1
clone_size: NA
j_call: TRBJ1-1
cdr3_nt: TGTGCCACCAGTGAAACCGGGACAGGGTTGAGGAACACTGAAGCTTTCTTT
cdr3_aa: CATSETGTGLRNTEAFF

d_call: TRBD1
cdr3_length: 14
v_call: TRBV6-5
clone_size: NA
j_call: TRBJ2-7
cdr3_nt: TGTGCCAGCAGTATTGGACAGGGACGGTACGAGCAGTACTTC
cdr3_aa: CASSIGQGRYEQYF